This T cell receptor beta chain was recovered during a study of shared clonotypes between healthy human individuals. Data came from immunoSEQ multiplex PCR; TCRdb stores just in-frame clones and leaves some out. The sample consists of 400,000 or so clones, just over 95% of them appearing once. CDR1 and CDR2 from the germline V gene are MDHEN and SYDVKM. The CDR3 consists of 12 residues. V dropped 5 bases and J dropped 9 bases, with 13 bases sitting between them. V gene TRBV28 combines with J gene TRBJ1-2; D not resolved. This sequence was found in a man aged 25 to 40 in good health. Sequenced input: memory CD8+ T cells sorted from blood. Specified subset: CD45RO+ cells pooled with CCR7-negative TemRA cells. The CDR3 is CASSPASVRYTF. CDR3 bases: TGTGCCAGCAGTCCCGCCTCCGTTCGCTACACCTTC.